The next 21 T cell receptor beta chains were all read from a single sample in a study of cytomegalovirus exposure and HLA in healthy donors. The PCR contained 60 Vbeta and 13 Jbeta primers. Sequencing used immunoSEQ multiplex PCR; TCRdb keeps in-frame clones, though not all of them. The repertoire holds 150,000 to 200,000 clones, with roughly 84% as singletons. The specimen was PBMCs. These receptors came from a boy aged 5 to 17 in good health and CMV-seronegative.

The chain has TRBV7-6 and TRBJ2-6; 7 bases are shared with TRBD2. The ends lost 5 bases at V and 4 bases at J; junction bases unmatched: 5. From germline, CDR1 is SGHVS and CDR2 FNYEAQ. This CDR3 region has 15 residues. CDR3 region: CASSRGVTGANVLTF. The CDR3 DNA is TGTGCCAGCAGCCGGGGGGTTACCGGGGCCAACGTCCTGACTTTC.

For the CDR3, the DNA is TGTGCCACCAGCCGTAGCGGGAGCTCCTACAATGAGCAGTTCTTC. Protein sequence: CATSRSGSSYNEQFF. The chain recombines TRBV15 with TRBJ2-1; 9 nucleotides line up with TRBD2. CDR1 is LNHNV and CDR2 is YYDKDF in the germline V gene (reference sequence). V gave up 5 bases and J gave up 0 bases; unmatched junction bases: 2. CDR3 length equals 15 residues.

The chain is built from TRBV19 and TRBJ2-4; tentative D call: TRBD1 (6 bases). The V gene lost 6 bases and the J gene lost 1 base, with 16 bases spanning the gap. The CDR3 length is 16 residues. The germline CDR1 and CDR2 sequences are LNHDA and SQIVND (reference sequence). CDR3 residues: CASSISQGRAKNIQYF. CDR3 nucleotide sequence: TGTGCCAGTAGCATATCGCAGGGGCGGGCCAAAAACATTCAGTACTTC.

The V call is TRBV9, the J call TRBJ2-3, with D perhaps TRBD2 (6 bases). The CDR3 has 15 residues. Per the germline V gene, CDR1 is SGDLS and CDR2 is YYNGEE. Trimming removed 2 bases at V and 1 base at J, with 11 bases between. This CDR3 is CASSVRERGTDTQYF. The CDR3 nucleotides are TGTGCCAGCAGCGTTAGAGAGCGGGGCACAGATACGCAGTATTTT.

This chain joins TRBV7-3 and TRBJ2-1; tentatively, D is TRBD2 (6 bases). The germline gives CDR1 SGHTA, CDR2 FQGTGA. V lost 5 bases to trimming and J lost 7 bases, with 12 bases between them. The CDR3 consists of 13 residues. CDR3 sequence reads: CASSTSGLNEQFF. In DNA, the CDR3 is TGTGCCAGCAGCACCAGCGGGCTAAATGAGCAGTTCTTC.

This sequence joins TRBV9 and TRBJ1-1, with 8 bases identical to TRBD1. Germline assignment: CDR1 SGDLS and CDR2 YYNGEE. The CDR3 has 18 residues. V was clipped by 3 bases and J by 6 bases; unmatched bases: 19. CDR3 DNA sequence: TGTGCCAGCAGCGCCGAGGGGGGCTGGGGACAGGTAGTTCCTGAAGCTTTCTTT. This sequence encodes CASSAEGGWGQVVPEAFF.

The V gene is TRBV5-1, the J gene TRBJ2-2; tentatively, D is TRBD2 (5 bases). From germline, CDR1 is SGHRS and CDR2 YFSETQ. V was pared by 4 bases and J by 6 bases, with 19 bases between. This CDR3 has 16 amino acids. CDR3 region: CASSPWARASPGELFF. Here the CDR3 DNA reads TGCGCCAGCAGCCCCTGGGCGAGGGCATCACCCGGGGAGCTGTTTTTT. Drawing the rest from reference TRBV5-1 and TRBJ2-2, the complete variable domain is KAGVTQTPRYLIKTRGQQVTLSCSPISGHRSVSWYQQTPGQGLQFLFEYFSETQRNKGNFPGRFSGRQFSNSRSEMNVSTLELGDSALYLCASSPWARASPGELFFGEGSRLTVL.

The V gene is TRBV5-4, the J gene TRBJ1-5; D is unclear. V lost 3 bases and J 4 bases, leaving 8 bases between the germline ends. This CDR3 contains 13 residues. Germline lookup yields CDR1 SGHNT and CDR2 YYREEE (reference sequence). CDR3 residues: CASSWGGNQPQHF. The CDR3 bases are TGTGCCAGCAGCTGGGGAGGGAATCAGCCCCAGCATTTT.

The chain employs TRBV14 and TRBJ1-5; no definite D call. The CDR3 is made up of 14 amino acids. Trimming took 2 bases from V and 2 from J, leaving 7 bases between them. Per germline, CDR1 SGHDN and CDR2 FVKESK. CDR3 bases: TGTGCCAGCAGCCAACGGGGAGGCAATCAGCCCCAGCATTTT. Residues: CASSQRGGNQPQHF.

Concerning this clone: The junction shows a germline mismatch at one end, possibly a read error. This sequence joins TRBV7-7 and TRBJ2-6; D gene uncertain. Germline V gene lookup returns CDR1 SSHAT and CDR2 FNYEAQ (reference sequence). The CDR3 runs 14 residues. CDR3 DNA: TGTGCTAGCAGCCCTACCCCTGGGGCCAACGTCCTGACTTTC. It translates to CASSPTPGANVLTF.

This clone has more than one count but fewer than ten. The V and J genes are TRBV9 and TRBJ2-3; D is uncertain. Deletions cut 7 bases from V and 2 bases from J, with 5 bases between. Germline CDR1 SGDLS, CDR2 YYNGEE. There are 11 residues in the CDR3. The chain's CDR3 is CASGPTDTQYF. The CDR3, as DNA: TGTGCCAGCGGCCCCACAGATACGCAGTATTTT.

The rearrangement joins TRBV30 to TRBJ1-6; D is undetermined. The germline V gene has CDR1 GTSNPN and CDR2 SVGIG (reference sequence). Trimming took 2 bases from V and 3 from J, leaving 8 bases between them. The CDR3 runs to 14 residues. CDR3 sequence (DNA): TGTGCCTGGAGTAACAGTCTCTATAATTCACCCCTCCACTTT. This gives the protein CAWSNSLYNSPLHF.

This clone was counted a single time. The rearrangement uses TRBV28 and TRBJ2-3, with no clear D. Germline CDR1 and CDR2: MDHEN and SYDVKM. Trimming removed 2 bases at V and 3 bases at J, with 9 bases between. This CDR3 has 14 amino acids. The CDR3 DNA sequence: TGTGCCAGCAGTTTACGCGGATCAACAGATACGCAGTATTTT. Translated, it gives CASSLRGSTDTQYF.

The chain links TRBV18 to TRBJ1-4; the D is unclear. V was clipped by 6 bases and J by 4 bases, with 21 bases between them. The CDR3 spans 17 residues. Germline CDR1 and CDR2: KGHSH and LQKENI. CDR3 sequence reads: CASSLTSSIRGNEKLFF. In DNA, the CDR3 is TGTGCCAGCTCTCTTACCTCATCAATCCGAGGTAATGAAAAACTGTTTTTT.

CDR3 in DNA: TGTGCCAGCAGCTTGGAAGGGGGACGGGCCGAAGCTTTCTTT. The encoded protein is CASSLEGGRAEAFF. The chain uses TRBV5-6 and TRBJ1-1; D is perhaps TRBD1 (6 bases). Germline V gene sequence: CDR1 SGHDT, CDR2 YYEEEE. Trimming removed 0 bases from V and 8 bases from J, with 14 bases in between. The length of the CDR3 is 14 residues. The whole variable domain, remainder taken from reference TRBV5-6 and TRBJ1-1, is DAGVTQSPTHLIKTRGQQVTLRCSPKSGHDTVSWYQQALGQGPQFIFQYYEEEERQRGNFPDRFSGHQFPNYSSELNVNALLLGDSALYLCASSLEGGRAEAFFGQGTRLTVV.

V usage is TRBV28 and J usage is TRBJ1-2; D not resolved. V was trimmed by 4 bases and J by 7 bases, leaving 13 bases between them. In germline, CDR1 is MDHEN, CDR2 SYDVKM. The CDR3 runs 13 residues. The CDR3 spells CASSSGILRGYTF. In DNA, the CDR3 is TGTGCCAGCAGTTCCGGGATACTTCGTGGCTACACCTTC.

The chain is built from TRBV13 and TRBJ1-1; weak D call: TRBD1 (6 bases). This CDR3 spans 14 amino acids. Per germline, CDR1 PRHDT and CDR2 FYEKMQ (reference sequence). V was shortened by 5 bases and J by 5 bases, with 15 bases between the two germline ends. As DNA, the CDR3 is TGTGCCAGCAGCCCCTTATCAGGGGCTACTGAAGCTTTCTTT. Encoded protein: CASSPLSGATEAFF.

This chain joins TRBV11-2 and TRBJ2-7; 8 bases are shared with TRBD2. V lost 2 bases, J lost 9 bases, and 12 bases stayed unmatched. CDR1 is SGHAT and CDR2 is FQNNGV in the germline V gene. The CDR3 has 15 residues. This CDR3 reads CASSLILRGARGQYF. Written as DNA, the CDR3 is TGTGCCAGCAGCTTAATTTTGCGGGGGGCCCGAGGGCAGTACTTC. The entire variable domain, with the rest obtained from reference TRBV11-2 and TRBJ2-7, is as follows: EAGVAQSPRYKIIEKRQSVAFWCNPISGHATLYWYQQILGQGPKLLIQFQNNGVVDDSQLPKDRFSAERLKGVDSTLKIQPAKLEDSAVYLCASSLILRGARGQYFGPGTRLTVT.

The chain is built from TRBV27 and TRBJ2-2, with D possibly being TRBD2 (5 bases). The CDR3 spans 13 residues. V dropped 4 bases and J dropped 5 bases, with 8 bases sitting between them. Germline V gene sequence: CDR1 MNHEY, CDR2 SMNVEV (reference sequence). The CDR3 DNA follows: TGTGCCAGCAGTTCGGAGGATACCGGGGAGCTGTTTTTT. It specifies CASSSEDTGELFF.

This clone was observed a handful of times. This CDR3 reads CASSAIQGSNQPQHF. The CDR3 bases are TGTGCCAGCAGTGCGATACAGGGATCAAATCAGCCCCAGCATTTT. The chain employs TRBV6-1 and TRBJ1-5, with D tentatively TRBD1 (6 bases). V lost 4 bases to trimming and J lost 4 bases, with 14 bases between them. The CDR3 totals 15 residues. Germline V gives CDR1 MNHNS, CDR2 SASEGT.

The V and J genes are TRBV6-5 and TRBJ2-7; no clear D. Trimming stripped 5 bases from V and 2 bases from J, with 10 bases between. This CDR3 region has 13 residues. Germline V gives CDR1 MNHEY, CDR2 SVGAGI. CDR3 sequence reads: CASSTTPTYEQYF. The CDR3, as DNA: TGTGCCAGCAGTACTACACCAACCTACGAGCAGTACTTC.